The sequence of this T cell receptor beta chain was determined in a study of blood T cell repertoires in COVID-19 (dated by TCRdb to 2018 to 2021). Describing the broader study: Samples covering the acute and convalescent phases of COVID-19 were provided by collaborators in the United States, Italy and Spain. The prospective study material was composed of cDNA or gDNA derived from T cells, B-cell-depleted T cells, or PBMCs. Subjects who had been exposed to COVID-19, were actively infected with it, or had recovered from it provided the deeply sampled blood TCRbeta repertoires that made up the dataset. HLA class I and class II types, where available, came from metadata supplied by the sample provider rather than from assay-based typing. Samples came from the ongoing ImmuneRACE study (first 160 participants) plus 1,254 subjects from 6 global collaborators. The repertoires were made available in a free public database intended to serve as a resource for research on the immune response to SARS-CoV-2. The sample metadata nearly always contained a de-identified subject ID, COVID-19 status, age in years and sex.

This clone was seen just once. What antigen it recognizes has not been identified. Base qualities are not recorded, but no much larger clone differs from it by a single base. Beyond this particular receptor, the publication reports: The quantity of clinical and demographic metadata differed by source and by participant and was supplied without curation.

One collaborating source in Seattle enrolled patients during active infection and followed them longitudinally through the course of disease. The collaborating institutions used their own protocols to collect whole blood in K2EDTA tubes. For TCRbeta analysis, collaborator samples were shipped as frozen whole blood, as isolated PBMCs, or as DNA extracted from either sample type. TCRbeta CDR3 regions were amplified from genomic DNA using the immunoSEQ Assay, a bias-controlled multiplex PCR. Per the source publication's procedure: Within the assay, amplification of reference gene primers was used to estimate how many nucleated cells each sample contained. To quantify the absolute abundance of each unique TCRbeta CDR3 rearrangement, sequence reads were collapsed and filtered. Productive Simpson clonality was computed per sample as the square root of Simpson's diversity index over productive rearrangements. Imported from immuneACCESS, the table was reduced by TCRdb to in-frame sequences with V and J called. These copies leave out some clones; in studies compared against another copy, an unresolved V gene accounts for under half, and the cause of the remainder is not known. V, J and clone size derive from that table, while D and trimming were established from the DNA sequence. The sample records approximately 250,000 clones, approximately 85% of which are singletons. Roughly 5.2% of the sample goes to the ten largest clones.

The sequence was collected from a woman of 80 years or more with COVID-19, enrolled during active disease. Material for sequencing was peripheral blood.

The nucleotides read TGTGCCAGCAGTCGGAGTCTAGCGGGGGGATACAATGAGCAGTTCTTC. This sequence encodes CASSRSLAGGYNEQFF. The sequence is built from TRBV6-6 and TRBJ2-1, with 11 central nucleotides matching TRBD2. Including cysteine and phenylalanine, the CDR3 has 16 amino acids. Only the CDR3 region is kept as DNA, spanning 48 bases read in frame from base 1. From the germline V gene (reference sequence), CDR1 is MNHNY and CDR2 is SVGAGI. Trimmed from V: 5 bases; trimmed from J: 4 bases; junction bases lacking a gene match: 7.